This TCR beta chain was sequenced during a study of T cell repertoires in cytomegalovirus infection (dated by TCRdb to the late 2010s). For the study in its entirety: Because public TCR beta signatures pointed to carriage of CMV infection together with the matching HLA type, the HLA type of each donor mattered for the analysis.

General conclusions and limits of the study: In the ex vivo response, HLA-C-restricted CMV-specific TCR beta clonotypes were dominant, and in two of eight donors the single most frequent clonotype came from this HLA-C-restricted group. In both this cohort and an independent cohort of 352 donors, the cumulative frequency of public TCR beta family members distinguished carriers of CMV infection plus the relevant HLA type.

CDR1 MDHEN and CDR2 SYDVKM were looked up in the germline V gene. Reading from cysteine to phenylalanine, the CDR3 counts 12 amino acids. This entry keeps only the CDR3 DNA: 36 bases, framed from base 1. The trim is 5 bases for V and 8 bases for J, with a gap of 9 bases between the germline ends. This clonotype was observed a few times. Its antigen remains unidentified. It has no much larger one-base neighbor in the sample; base qualities were not kept. TCRdb names Illumina HiSeq 1500 as the instrument used. In TCRdb, the public reads were trimmed at Q25 with fastp and aligned with MiXCR, with productive beta chains retained. Every entry covers one CDR3 protein and lists the most common genes and DNA from its rows. The sample table shows about 740,000 distinct CDR3 sequences, and less than 40% are seen once. The top ten hold around 3% of the sample.

Sequenced material: PBMCs. This TCR derives from a human donor in good health (CMV status not recorded). Some clones in this sample may be carry-over from other donors' samples. The sequence joins TRBV28 to TRBJ1-4; the D segment cannot be called with confidence. The CDR3 corresponds to CASSPVKEKLFF. The DNA is as follows: TGTGCCAGCAGTCCCGTAAAAGAAAAACTGTTTTTT.